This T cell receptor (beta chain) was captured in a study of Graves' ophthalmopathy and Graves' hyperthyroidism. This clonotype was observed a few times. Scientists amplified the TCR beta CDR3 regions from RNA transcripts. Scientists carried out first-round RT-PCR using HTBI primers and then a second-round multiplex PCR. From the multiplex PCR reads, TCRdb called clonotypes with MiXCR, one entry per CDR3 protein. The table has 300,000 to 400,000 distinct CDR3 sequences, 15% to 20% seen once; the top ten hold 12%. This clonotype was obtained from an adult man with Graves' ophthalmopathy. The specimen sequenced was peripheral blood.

The CDR3 region is CASSFTGTSGSPRYEQYF. CDR3 nucleotides: TGTGCCAGCAGCTTTACCGGGACTAGCGGATCCCCGAGGTACGAGCAGTACTTC. The chain recombines TRBV11-2 with TRBJ2-7, with 11 bases identical to TRBD2. With V trimmed by 3 bases and J by 4 bases, 14 bases remained unmatched. Germline CDR1 reads SGHAT; CDR2 reads FQNNGV. The CDR3 totals 18 residues.